This T cell receptor beta chain originates from a study of T-cell memory formation after mild COVID-19. Study overall: Each donor largely had its own TCR clusters.

The CDR3 has 16 amino acids. The ends lost 1 base at V and 9 bases at J; junction bases unmatched: 13. From germline, CDR1 is SQVTM and CDR2 ANQGSEA. The study's findings and limits: Contracting clones localized mainly to CM and EM when CD4+ and mainly to EMRA when CD8+. In pre-infection memory, a portion of responding clones appeared, which suggested that cross-reactive memory joined.

TCRdb recomputed calls from the 5' RACE reads with MiXCR, one row per CDR3 protein. Here the sample spans 300,000 to 400,000 distinct CDR3 sequences, 12% to 15% being singletons. Remarks on this clonotype: Its cognate antigen is unknown.

Material: PBMCs or a T cell subset sorted from them (not recorded which). The chain links TRBV29-1 to TRBJ2-1; 9 positions agree with TRBD1. The TCR comes from a man younger than 35 who had mild COVID-19 (a few samples of this study predate the infection). Cell type and time point are not known. The CDR3 here is CSVEGDPGQGIGEQFF. The DNA of the CDR3 is TGCAGCGTTGAAGGAGACCCGGGACAGGGCATCGGTGAGCAGTTCTTC.